This record looks at one T cell receptor beta chain sequence and its context. Its antigen is as yet unknown. The data derive from a study of beta chain features in type 1 diabetes. Study observations and caveats: Type 1 diabetes patients had TCRB CDR3s that were shorter (moderately but significantly so) in all four CD4+ subsets. Patients with type 1 diabetes showed fewer VDJ junction insertions and more deletions.

Expressed TCRB transcripts were sequenced, since all the RNA that had been isolated was reverse transcribed. Some clones are missing from TCRdb's copy, which holds only in-frame ones; the method was immunoSEQ multiplex PCR. The profile covers 630,000 or so clones, with 11% to 15% appearing a single time and 0.035% to 0.045% taken by the ten largest. From germline, CDR1 is KGHSH and CDR2 LQKENI. V was cut by 6 bases and J by 1 base, with 11 bases left in between. The CDR3 totals 14 residues. This clonotype was sampled from a man aged 18 to 29 with type 1 diabetes. The specimen sequenced was naive CD4+ T cells from blood. The rearrangement joins TRBV18 to TRBJ2-3, with a weak D call TRBD2 (6 bases). The CDR3 coding sequence is TGTGCCAGCTCTAGTAGCGGACGCACAGATACGCAGTATTTT. It specifies CASSSSGRTDTQYF. The full variable domain, with the rest looked up from reference TRBV18 and TRBJ2-3, is NAGVMQNPRHLVRRRGQEARLRCSPMKGHSHVYWYRQLPEEGLKFMVYLQKENIIDESGMPKERFSAEFPKEGPSILRIQQVVRGDSAAYFCASSSSGRTDTQYFGPGTRLTVL.